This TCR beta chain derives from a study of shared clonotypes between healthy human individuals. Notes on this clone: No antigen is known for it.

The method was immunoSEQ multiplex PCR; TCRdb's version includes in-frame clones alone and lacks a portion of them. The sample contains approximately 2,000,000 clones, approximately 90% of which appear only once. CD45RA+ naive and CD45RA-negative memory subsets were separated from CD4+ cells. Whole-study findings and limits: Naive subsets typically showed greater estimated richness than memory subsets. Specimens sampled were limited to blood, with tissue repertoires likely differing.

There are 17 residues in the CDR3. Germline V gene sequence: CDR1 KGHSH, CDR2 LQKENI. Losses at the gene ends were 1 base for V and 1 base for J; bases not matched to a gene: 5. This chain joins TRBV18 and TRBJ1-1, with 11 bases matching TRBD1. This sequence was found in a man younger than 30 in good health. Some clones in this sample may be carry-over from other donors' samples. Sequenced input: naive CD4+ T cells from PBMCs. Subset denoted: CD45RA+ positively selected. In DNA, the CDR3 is TGTGCCAGCTCACCACGGACAGGGGGCGACCAGAACACTGAAGCTTTCTTT. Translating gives CASSPRTGGDQNTEAFF.